This TCR beta chain was sequenced during a study of cytomegalovirus exposure and HLA in healthy donors listed by TCRdb under 2017. The study in broad terms: According to an earlier analysis of a few hundred of the donors, 150 million to 200 million T cells yielded some 120 million unique TCR beta sequences and about 300 Gb of sequence data. Both class I and class II loci were covered by HLA typing, at four-digit resolution. Among the roughly 400 genotyped donors, approximately 77% belonged to the genetic ancestry cluster associated with self-reported Caucasian donors. The number of typed donors differed by locus: about 620-630 for A, B, C, DRB1 and DQB1; 500 to 550 for DQA1; roughly 600 for DPA1; and about 470 for DPB1. All discovery cohort repertoires had been generated on a single sequencing platform. Along with the approximately 600-subject first cohort, a separate validation cohort of 120 different subjects was used. The T cell repertoires of roughly 660 subjects were profiled by immunosequencing and related to cytomegalovirus serostatus. Donor age, sex, ethnicity and CMV serostatus were collected together with the repertoire data. The study was designed to test whether signatures of past pathogen exposure could be identified by cataloging public T cell receptors. In a later genetic analysis, genome-wide SNP genotypes for about three fifths of the roughly 670 donors were used, and that subset was treated as a discovery cohort. An early release that covered 640 HLA-typed donors contained 250 to 350 gigabases of sequencing data and tens of millions of unique TCR sequences. Four or five DR-DQ haplotypes were handled as single units for association and clustering because linkage in the cohort was strong. Among about 400 genotyped donors of the cohort, an average of around 220,000 unique TCR beta nucleotide sequences was sequenced per donor, of which roughly 17% were non-productive. In an earlier analysis of a few hundred of the donors, high-throughput TCR beta sequencing was used to judge whether each TCR beta V gene segment behaved as functional or pseudogenic. A later analysis re-examined previously published TCR beta repertoires from roughly 720 donors and added high-resolution HLA genotyping to investigate patterns of TCR occurrence. The study combined high-throughput TCR immunosequencing, statistical association of individual TCRs with disease status, and machine learning to predict cytomegalovirus infection status. In the later analysis, no new phenotypic data were used to find candidate immune exposures; instead, reliance was placed on TCR beta sequences and their occurrence across donors. Paper-wide results and their limitations: In a later analysis, several top co-occurrence clusters were reported to appear linked to parvovirus B19, influenza, CMV and Epstein-Barr virus. A few of the identified cytomegalovirus-associated TCR beta chains were confirmed in vitro to be specific for cytomegalovirus antigens. Assigning TCR associations to individual alleles was difficult when HLA alleles, especially DR and DQ, strongly co-occurred. In a later analysis, HLA-associated TCR beta chains were found to be more clonally expanded and to have lower generation probabilities than equally common non-associated chains. A further reported finding was that TCR beta sequences accurately predicted the HLA-A and HLA-B alleles for most subjects in the first cohort. While some public TCRs were present in many individuals, most TCR sequences turned up only very rarely across donors. A cluster of highly shared sequence variants was judged likely to represent a technical artifact of the sequencing pipeline. Correlated functional status among segregating V segments might be attributable to linkage disequilibrium, but an unknown experimental factor could not be ruled out. The study listed 150 to 200 TCR beta chains as associated with cytomegalovirus. The authors suggested that the approach could potentially be generalized to other disease states and immunological phenotypes. In this cohort, only TCR beta chains were sequenced, and detectable features were limited by the absence of alpha or paired-chain data. Immune exposure information for the cohort was limited to CMV serostatus. Some IMGT-functional V segments, including TRBV6-2 and TRBV6-3, could not be told apart with the 87-base-pair reads, so those segments were excluded. V-gene and J-gene trimming of TCR beta chains was associated with a missense DCLRE1C variant in a later genetic analysis, and the association was replicated in an independent cohort. Sequencing depth was assumed to be roughly uniform across donors in the presence/absence analyses, though that assumption may not hold. Because HLA typing was missing for some donors at each locus, association tests included only the typed subset. Broadly in line with IMGT annotations, most TCR beta V segments showed up in productive rearrangements about 87% or about 30% of the time in an earlier analysis of around 600 of the donors. Because counts were too low, approximately 15 rarely observed V segments, including chromosome 9 orphons, were excluded from the earlier analysis of some 590 of the donors. In a later analysis, TCR association rates were found to vary across HLA loci, with the most associated TCRs seen for DRB1 alleles and the fewest for HLA-C alleles. A later genetic analysis reported fewer N-insertions in productive TCRs among donors in an Asian-associated ancestry cluster than the roughly 700-donor mean. Cytomegalovirus status was reported to be diagnosed by the classifier with high specificity and sensitivity in both the original and validation cohorts. In a later analysis, most CMV-associated TCR beta chains were found to appear HLA-restricted, with HLA associations seemingly driven largely by CMV exposure. At a false discovery rate of 0.05, a later analysis linked 16,951 TCR beta sequences to specific HLA alleles.

Library creation used the immunoSEQ multiplex PCR assay. For the multiplex PCR, a mixture combining 60 forward primers for TCR Vbeta segments and 13 reverse primers for TCR Jbeta segments was used. A multiplex PCR assay on genomic DNA amplified the CDR3 region of rearranged TCR beta genes. The Illumina HiSeq System was used to sequence the amplified TCR beta libraries as 87-base-pair reads. As for the original processing: A later analysis counted approximately 74 million unique TCR beta chains across the 690 or so repertoires, and roughly 10 million of these chains were shared by at least two donors. A nearest-neighbor algorithm error-corrected the raw reads and collapsed the reads into unique sequences, merging closely related sequences to remove PCR and sequencing errors. Alignment of CDR3 sequences to IMGT reference sequences was used to assign V, D and J gene segments. For a sequence to be retained, a match of at least six nucleotides to both a V gene segment and a J gene segment was required. Rearrangements were called productive when the CDR3 lacked stop codons and stayed in frame with V and J; all others were non-productive. CDR3 was defined according to IMGT convention as the region running from the second conserved V-encoded cysteine to the conserved J-encoded phenylalanine. The earlier analysis of fewer than 750 of the donors excluded sequences that lacked an unambiguous match to a single V gene segment. An earlier analysis of 500 to 600 of the donors classified V segments as functional when productive rearrangements were above 56.7% and as segregating when the standard deviation between donors was above 5%. A statistical classification framework was built for diagnosing cytomegalovirus status from the catalog of TCR beta chain sequences. A later analysis assigned V and J genes by comparing TCR nucleotide sequences with IMGT/GENE-DB human TR gene sequences. The TCRdist pipeline was used in a later analysis to assign CDR3 sequences and most-parsimonious VDJ recombination scenarios. In a later analysis, each TCR beta chain was defined by its CDR3 amino acid sequence together with its V-gene family, and reads lacking a unique V-gene family were excluded. A later analysis removed 500 to 650 highly shared, low-generation-probability nucleotide sequences to deal with suspected cross-contamination and a sequencing artifact. For each public chain, a later analysis derived a clonal expansion index from normalized ranks of inferred template counts within each repertoire. In a later analysis, generation probabilities were computed with a VDJ recombination model fitted to out-of-frame rearrangements, and the resulting probabilities were checked against IGoR. In a later analysis, TCR-TCR, TCR-HLA and TCR-CMV co-occurrence was scored with hypergeometric tests, and a repertoire-size bias correction was applied to TCR pairs. In a later analysis, false discovery rates were estimated by permuting HLA or CMV assignments 20 times. In a later analysis, co-occurring TCRs were grouped using DBSCAN, and TCRdist sequence similarity was added for clustering within HLA-allele-positive subsets. Co-occurrence clustering excluded repertoires with fewer than 30,000 or more than 120,000 public chains, plus five with anomalous nucleotide sharing. TCRdb holds this immuneACCESS table with in-frame rearrangements only. Some clones are missing; in checked studies, unresolved V genes explain under half, and the rest has no known cause. The V and J calls and the clone size are those of that table, but D and trimming were determined from the DNA. The sample table holds 100,000 to 150,000 clones. Together, the top ten hold approximately 1.6% of the sample.

Note on this clone: Its antigen has not been determined.

In total, about 650 healthy bone marrow donors made up the cohort. At the time of sampling, every cohort member was nominally healthy, though immune exposures that went unrecorded were likely present. The donor was CMV seropositive and was included in the group of 270 or so seropositive cohort members. A peripheral blood sample was collected from each donor, and TCR beta sequencing was performed on peripheral blood mononuclear cells. The Qiagen DNeasy Blood Extraction Kit was used to extract genomic DNA from the blood cell samples. From cysteine to phenylalanine, the CDR3 is 10 amino acids long. The kept DNA is CDR3 alone, 30 bases in frame from the first base. CDR1 and CDR2 are read off the germline V gene as SQVTM and ANQGSEA. V drops 7 bases and J drops 6 bases, leaving 10 bases in between.

The sample comprised PBMCs. This sequence originates from a woman in her thirties or forties in good health and CMV-seropositive. Rearrangement joined TRBV29-1 to TRBJ2-7; a tentative D call is TRBD1 (5 bases match). CDR3 reads: CSALTVEQYF. The nucleotide sequence reads as follows: TGCAGCGCCTTGACAGTCGAGCAGTACTTC.